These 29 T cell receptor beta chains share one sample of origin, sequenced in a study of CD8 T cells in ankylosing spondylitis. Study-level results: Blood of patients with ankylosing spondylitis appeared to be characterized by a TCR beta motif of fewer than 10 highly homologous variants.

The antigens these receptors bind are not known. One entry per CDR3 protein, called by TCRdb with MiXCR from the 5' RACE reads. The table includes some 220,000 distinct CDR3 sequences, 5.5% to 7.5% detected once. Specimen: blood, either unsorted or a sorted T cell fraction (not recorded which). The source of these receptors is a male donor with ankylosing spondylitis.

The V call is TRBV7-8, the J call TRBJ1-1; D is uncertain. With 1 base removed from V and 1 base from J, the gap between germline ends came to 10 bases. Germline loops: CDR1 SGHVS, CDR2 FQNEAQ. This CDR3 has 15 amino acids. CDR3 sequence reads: CASSLGSPWNTEAFF. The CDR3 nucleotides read TGTGCCAGCAGCTTAGGTTCACCCTGGAACACTGAAGCTTTCTTT.

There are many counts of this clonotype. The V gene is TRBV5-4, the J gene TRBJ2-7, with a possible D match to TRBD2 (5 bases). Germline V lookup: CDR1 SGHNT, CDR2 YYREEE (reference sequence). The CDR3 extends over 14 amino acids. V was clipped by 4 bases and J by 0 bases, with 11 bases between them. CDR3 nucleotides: TGTGCCAGCAGCACAGCGGTAAGCTCCTACGAGCAGTACTTC. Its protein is CASSTAVSSYEQYF.

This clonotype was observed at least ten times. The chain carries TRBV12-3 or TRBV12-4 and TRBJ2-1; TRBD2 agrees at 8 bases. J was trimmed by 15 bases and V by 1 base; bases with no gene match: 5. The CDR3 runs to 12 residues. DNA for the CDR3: TGTGCCAGCAGTTTAGATAGCGGGAAGGTGTTCTTC. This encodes CASSLDSGKVFF.

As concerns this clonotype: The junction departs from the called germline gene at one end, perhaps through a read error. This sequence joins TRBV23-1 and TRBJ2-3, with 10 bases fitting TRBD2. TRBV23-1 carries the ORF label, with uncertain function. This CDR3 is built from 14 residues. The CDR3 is CATRQRGGTETQYF. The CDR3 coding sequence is TGCGCCACCAGGCAGCGGGGGGGCACAGAGACGCAGTATTTT.

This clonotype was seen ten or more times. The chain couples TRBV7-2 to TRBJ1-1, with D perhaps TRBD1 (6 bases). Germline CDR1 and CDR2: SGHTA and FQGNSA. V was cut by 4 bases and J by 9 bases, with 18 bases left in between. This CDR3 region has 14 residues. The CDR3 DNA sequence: TGTGCCAGCAGCTCATCCACAGGGTTGGAGAAAGCTTTCTTT. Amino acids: CASSSSTGLEKAFF.

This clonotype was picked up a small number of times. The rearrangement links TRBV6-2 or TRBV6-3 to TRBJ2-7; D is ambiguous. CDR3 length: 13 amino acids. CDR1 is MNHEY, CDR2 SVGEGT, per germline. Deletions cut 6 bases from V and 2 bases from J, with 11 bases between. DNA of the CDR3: TGTGCCAGCAGAGACGGGTATCCCTACGAGCAGTACTTC. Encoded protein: CASRDGYPYEQYF.

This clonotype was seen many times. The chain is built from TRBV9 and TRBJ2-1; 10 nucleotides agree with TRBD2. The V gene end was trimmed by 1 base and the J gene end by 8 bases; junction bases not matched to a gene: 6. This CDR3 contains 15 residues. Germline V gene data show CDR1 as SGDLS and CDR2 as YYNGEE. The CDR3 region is CASSVSGRALHEQFF. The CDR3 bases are TGTGCCAGCAGCGTAAGCGGGAGGGCTTTACATGAGCAGTTCTTC.

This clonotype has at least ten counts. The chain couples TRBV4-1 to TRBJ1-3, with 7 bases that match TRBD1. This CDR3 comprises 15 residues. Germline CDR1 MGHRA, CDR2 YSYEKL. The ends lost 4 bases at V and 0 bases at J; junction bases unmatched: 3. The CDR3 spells CASSLRDSSGNTIYF. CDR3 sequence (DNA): TGCGCCAGCAGCCTACGGGACAGCTCTGGAAACACCATATATTTT.

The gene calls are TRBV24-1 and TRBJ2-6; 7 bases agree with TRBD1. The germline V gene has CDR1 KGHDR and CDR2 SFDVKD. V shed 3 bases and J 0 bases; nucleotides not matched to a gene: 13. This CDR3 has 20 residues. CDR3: CATSDLKKDRPFSGANVLTF. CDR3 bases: TGTGCCACCAGTGATCTTAAGAAGGACAGGCCATTCTCTGGGGCCAACGTCCTGACTTTC.

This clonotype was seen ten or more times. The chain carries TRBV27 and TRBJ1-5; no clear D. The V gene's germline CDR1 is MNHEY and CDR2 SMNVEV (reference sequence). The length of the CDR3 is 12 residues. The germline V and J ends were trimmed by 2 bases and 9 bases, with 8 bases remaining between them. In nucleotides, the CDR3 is TGTGCCAGCAGTTTACCGGGAGGGCCCCAGCATTTT. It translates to CASSLPGGPQHF.

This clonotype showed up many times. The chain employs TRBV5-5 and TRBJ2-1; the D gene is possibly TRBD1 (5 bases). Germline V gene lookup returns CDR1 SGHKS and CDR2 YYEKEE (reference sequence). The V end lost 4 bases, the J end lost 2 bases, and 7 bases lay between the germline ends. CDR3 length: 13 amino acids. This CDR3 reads CASSQGPYNEQFF. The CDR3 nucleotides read TGTGCCAGCAGCCAGGGCCCCTACAATGAGCAGTTCTTC.

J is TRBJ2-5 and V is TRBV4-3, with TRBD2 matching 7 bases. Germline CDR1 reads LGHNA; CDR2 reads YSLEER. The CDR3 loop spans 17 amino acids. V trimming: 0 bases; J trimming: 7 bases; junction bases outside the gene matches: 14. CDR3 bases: TGCGCCAGCAGCCAAGATCGGGCTAGCGGTTTGGTAACGACCCAGTACTTC. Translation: CASSQDRASGLVTTQYF.

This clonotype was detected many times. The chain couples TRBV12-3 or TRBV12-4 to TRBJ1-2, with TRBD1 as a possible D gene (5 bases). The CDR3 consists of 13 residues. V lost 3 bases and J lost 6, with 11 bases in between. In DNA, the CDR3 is TGTGCCAGCAGTTTTGCAGGGTTGAATGGCTACACCTTC. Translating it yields CASSFAGLNGYTF.

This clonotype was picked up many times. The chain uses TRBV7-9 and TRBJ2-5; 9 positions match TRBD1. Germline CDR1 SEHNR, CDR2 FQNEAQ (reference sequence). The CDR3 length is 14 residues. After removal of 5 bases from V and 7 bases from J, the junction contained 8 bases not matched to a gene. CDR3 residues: CASSGDRALLTQYF. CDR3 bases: TGTGCCAGCAGCGGGGACAGGGCCCTGTTGACCCAGTACTTC.

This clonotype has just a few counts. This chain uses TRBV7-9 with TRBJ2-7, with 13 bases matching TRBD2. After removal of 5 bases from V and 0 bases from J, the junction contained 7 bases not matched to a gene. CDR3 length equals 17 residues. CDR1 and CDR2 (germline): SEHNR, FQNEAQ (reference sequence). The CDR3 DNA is TGTGCCAGCAGCCCGAGGACTAGCGGGGGCCCCTCCTACGAGCAGTACTTC. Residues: CASSPRTSGGPSYEQYF.

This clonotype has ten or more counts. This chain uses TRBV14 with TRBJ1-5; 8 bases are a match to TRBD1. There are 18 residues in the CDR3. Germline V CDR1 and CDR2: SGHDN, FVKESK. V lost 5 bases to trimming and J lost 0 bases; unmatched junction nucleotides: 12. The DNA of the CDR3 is TGTGCCAGCAGCTTAGGACAGGGATCACAAAATAGCAATCAGCCCCAGCATTTT. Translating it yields CASSLGQGSQNSNQPQHF.

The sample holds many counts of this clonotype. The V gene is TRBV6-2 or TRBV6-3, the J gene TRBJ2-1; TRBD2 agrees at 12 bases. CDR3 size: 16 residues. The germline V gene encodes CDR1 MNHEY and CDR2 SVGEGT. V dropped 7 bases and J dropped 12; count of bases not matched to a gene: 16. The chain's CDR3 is CASIDIPGLAGPAQFF. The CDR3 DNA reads TGTGCCAGCATCGACATTCCGGGACTAGCGGGCCCCGCGCAGTTCTTC.

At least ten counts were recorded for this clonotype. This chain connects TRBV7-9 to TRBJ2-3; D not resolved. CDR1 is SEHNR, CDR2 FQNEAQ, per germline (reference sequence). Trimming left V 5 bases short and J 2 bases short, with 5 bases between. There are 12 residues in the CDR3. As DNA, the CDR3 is TGTGCCAGCAGCCGGTACACAGATACGCAGTATTTT. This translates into CASSRYTDTQYF.

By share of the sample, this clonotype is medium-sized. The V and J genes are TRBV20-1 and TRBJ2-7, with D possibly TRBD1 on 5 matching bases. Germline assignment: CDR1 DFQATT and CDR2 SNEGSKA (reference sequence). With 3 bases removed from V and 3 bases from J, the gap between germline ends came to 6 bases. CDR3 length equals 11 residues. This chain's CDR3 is CSARDNYEQYF. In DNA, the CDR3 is TGCAGTGCTAGGGACAACTACGAGCAGTACTTC.

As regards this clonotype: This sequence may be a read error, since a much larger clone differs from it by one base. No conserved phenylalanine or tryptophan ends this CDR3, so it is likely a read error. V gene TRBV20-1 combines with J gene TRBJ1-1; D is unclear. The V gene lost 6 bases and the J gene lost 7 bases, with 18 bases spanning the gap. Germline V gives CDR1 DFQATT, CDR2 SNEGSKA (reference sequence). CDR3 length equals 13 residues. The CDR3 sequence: CSAKVMEYGEAFI. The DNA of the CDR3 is TGCAGTGCGAAGGTAATGGAGTATGGTGAAGCTTTCATT.

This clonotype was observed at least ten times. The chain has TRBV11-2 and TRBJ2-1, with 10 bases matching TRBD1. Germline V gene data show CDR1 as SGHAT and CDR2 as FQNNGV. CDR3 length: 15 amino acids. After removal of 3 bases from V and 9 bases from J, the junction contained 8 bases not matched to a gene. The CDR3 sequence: CASSFTGQGSGEQFF. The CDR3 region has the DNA TGTGCCAGCAGCTTTACGGGACAGGGGTCGGGTGAGCAGTTCTTC.

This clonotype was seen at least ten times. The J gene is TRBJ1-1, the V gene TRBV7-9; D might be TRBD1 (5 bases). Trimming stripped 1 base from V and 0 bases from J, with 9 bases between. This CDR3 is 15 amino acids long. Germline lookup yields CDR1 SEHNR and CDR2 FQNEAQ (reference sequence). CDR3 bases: TGTGCCAGCAGCTTAGGTTGGGGGTTGAACACTGAAGCTTTCTTT. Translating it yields CASSLGWGLNTEAFF.

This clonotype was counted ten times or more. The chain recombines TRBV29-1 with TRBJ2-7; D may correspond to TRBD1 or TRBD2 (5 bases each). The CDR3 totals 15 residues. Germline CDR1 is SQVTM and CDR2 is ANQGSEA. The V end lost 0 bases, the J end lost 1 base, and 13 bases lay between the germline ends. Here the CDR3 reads CSVEDGGSQSYEQYF. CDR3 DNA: TGCAGCGTTGAAGATGGGGGAAGTCAGTCCTACGAGCAGTACTTC.

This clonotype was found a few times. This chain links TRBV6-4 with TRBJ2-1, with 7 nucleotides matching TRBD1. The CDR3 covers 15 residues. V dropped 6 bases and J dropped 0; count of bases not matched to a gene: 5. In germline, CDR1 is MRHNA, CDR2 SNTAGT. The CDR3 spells CASSNRDSSYNEQFF. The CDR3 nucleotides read TGTGCCAGCAGCAACCGGGACAGCTCCTACAATGAGCAGTTCTTC.

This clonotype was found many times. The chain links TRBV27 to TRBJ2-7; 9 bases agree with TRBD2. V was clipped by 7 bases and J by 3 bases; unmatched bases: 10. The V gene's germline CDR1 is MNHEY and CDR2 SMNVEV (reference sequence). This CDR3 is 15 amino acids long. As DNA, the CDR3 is TGTGCCAGCATGCCAAGGAGCGGGAGGCTCTACGAGCAGTACTTC. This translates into CASMPRSGRLYEQYF.

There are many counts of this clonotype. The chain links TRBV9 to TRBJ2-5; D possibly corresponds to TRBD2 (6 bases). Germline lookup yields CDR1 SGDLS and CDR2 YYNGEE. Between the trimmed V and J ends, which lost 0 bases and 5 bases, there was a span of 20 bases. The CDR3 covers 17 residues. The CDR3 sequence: CASSVGTEGRLRETQYF. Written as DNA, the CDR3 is TGTGCCAGCAGCGTAGGAACGGAGGGACGTCTGCGGGAGACCCAGTACTTC.

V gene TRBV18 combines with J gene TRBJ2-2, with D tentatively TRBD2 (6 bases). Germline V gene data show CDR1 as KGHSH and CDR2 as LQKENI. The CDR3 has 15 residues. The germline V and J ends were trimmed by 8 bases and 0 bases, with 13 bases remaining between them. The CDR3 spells CASAGGAANTGELFF. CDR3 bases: TGTGCCAGCGCTGGAGGGGCGGCGAACACCGGGGAGCTGTTTTTT.

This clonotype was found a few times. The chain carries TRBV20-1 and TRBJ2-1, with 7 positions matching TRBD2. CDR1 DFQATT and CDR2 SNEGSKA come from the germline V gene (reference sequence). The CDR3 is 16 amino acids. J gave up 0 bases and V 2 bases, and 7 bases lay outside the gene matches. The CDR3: CSARNAAGNSYNEQFF. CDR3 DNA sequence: TGCAGTGCTAGAAACGCAGCGGGAAACTCCTACAATGAGCAGTTCTTC.

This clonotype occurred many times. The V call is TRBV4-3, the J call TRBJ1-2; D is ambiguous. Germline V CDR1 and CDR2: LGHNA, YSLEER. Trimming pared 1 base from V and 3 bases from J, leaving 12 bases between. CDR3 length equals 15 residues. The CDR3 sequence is CASSQAHGRDYGYTF. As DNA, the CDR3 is TGCGCCAGCAGCCAAGCTCATGGCAGAGACTATGGCTACACCTTC.